A single sample is the source of the 5 T cell receptor beta chains below, sequenced in a study of monozygotic twins with inflammatory bowel disease. Reprocessing the 5' RACE reads, TCRdb reports a single entry for every CDR3 protein and omits DNA. The specimen's table records 140,000 to 150,000 distinct CDR3 sequences. The sample comprised blood. The receptors originated from a human donor with ulcerative colitis or Crohn's disease, or a healthy co-twin of an affected twin (not recorded which).

The chain recombines TRBV5-1 with TRBJ1-5; the D call from TCRdb, TRBD1, cannot be confirmed without DNA. The CDR3 contains 13 residues. The germline gives CDR1 SGHRS, CDR2 YFSETQ. CDR3 loop: CASSLRGERPQHF. The whole variable domain, remainder taken from reference TRBV5-1 and TRBJ1-5, is KAGVTQTPRYLIKTRGQQVTLSCSPISGHRSVSWYQQTPGQGLQFLFEYFSETQRNKGNFPGRFSGRQFSNSRSEMNVSTLELGDSALYLCASSLRGERPQHFGDGTRLSIL.

The genes are TRBV9 and TRBJ2-5; TCRdb's D call of TRBD1 is untestable without DNA. CDR1 is SGDLS and CDR2 is YYNGEE in the germline V gene. The CDR3 length is 16 residues. The CDR3 sequence is CASSVGWTGLSEIQYF.

V usage is TRBV12-3 or TRBV12-4 and J usage is TRBJ2-3; absent DNA, TCRdb's TRBD2 call cannot be checked. The CDR3 is 17 residues long. Here the CDR3 reads CASSLGRVAGSGDTQYF.

The chain uses TRBV28 and TRBJ2-4; TCRdb lists TRBD1, though no DNA is available to test this call. Germline assignment: CDR1 MDHEN and CDR2 SYDVKM. The CDR3 extends over 15 amino acids. The CDR3 reads CASSLGRGAKNIQYF.

This chain connects TRBV27 to TRBJ1-1. From germline, CDR1 is MNHEY and CDR2 SMNVEV (reference sequence). The CDR3 is made up of 13 amino acids. CDR3 amino acids: CASSFNSNTEAFF.